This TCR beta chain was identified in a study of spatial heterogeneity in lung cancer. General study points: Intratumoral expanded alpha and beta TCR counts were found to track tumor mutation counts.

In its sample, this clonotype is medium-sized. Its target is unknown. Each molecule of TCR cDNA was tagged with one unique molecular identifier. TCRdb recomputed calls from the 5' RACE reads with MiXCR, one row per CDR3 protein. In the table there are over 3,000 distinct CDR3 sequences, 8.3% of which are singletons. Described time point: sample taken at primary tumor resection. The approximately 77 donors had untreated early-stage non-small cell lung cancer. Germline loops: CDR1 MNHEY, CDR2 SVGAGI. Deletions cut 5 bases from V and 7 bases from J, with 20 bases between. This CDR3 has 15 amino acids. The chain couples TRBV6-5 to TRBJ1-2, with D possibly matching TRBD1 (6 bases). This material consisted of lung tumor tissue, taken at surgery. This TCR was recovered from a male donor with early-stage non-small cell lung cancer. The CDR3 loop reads CASSPEYRAGSGYTF. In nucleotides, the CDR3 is TGTGCCAGCAGTCCCGAATACAGGGCAGGTAGTGGCTACACCTTC.